This T cell receptor beta chain was sequenced for a study of T cell responses to AZD1222 COVID-19 vaccine. Findings and caveats of the study: Across the whole spike, CD4 TCRs peaked at regions 160-218 and 743-854.

Method: immunoSEQ multiplex PCR; TCRdb's copy keeps in-frame clones and lacks some. The sample lists over 150,000 clones, 80% to 90% occurring once. The CDR3 is made up of 13 amino acids. The germline V and J ends were trimmed by 7 bases and 8 bases, with 14 bases remaining between them. Germline loops: CDR1 LNHDA, CDR2 SQIVND (reference sequence). As regards this clone: Its matching antigen is unknown.

The genes are TRBV19 and TRBJ1-4; no clear D gene. The source material was peripheral blood, sampled on day 0 of AZD1222 vaccination. The clonotype was recovered from an adult in good health. The CDR3 DNA sequence: TGTGCCAGTACCCCAGACTATACCGAAAAACTGTTTTTT. Translated: CASTPDYTEKLFF.